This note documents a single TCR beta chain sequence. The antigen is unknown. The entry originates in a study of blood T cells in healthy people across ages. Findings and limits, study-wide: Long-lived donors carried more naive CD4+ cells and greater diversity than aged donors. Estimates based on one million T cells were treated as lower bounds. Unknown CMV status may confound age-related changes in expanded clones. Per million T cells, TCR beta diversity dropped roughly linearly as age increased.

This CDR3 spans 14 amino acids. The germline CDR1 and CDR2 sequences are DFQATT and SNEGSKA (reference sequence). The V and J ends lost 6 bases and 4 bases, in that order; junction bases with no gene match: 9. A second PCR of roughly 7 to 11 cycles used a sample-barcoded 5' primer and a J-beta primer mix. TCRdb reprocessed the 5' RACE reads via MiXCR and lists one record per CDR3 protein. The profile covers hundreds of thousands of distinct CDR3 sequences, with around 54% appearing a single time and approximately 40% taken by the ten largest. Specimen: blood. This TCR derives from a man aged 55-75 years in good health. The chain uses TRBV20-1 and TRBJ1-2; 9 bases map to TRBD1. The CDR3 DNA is TGCAGTGCCCACGGGACAGGGCGGGGCTATGGCTACACCTTC. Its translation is CSAHGTGRGYGYTF.